The clone carrying this T cell receptor beta chain has at least ten counts. Its target is not known. CDR1 is MNHEY and CDR2 is SVGAGI in the germline V gene. This CDR3 contains 16 residues. The V and J ends lost 5 bases and 1 base, in that order; junction bases with no gene match: 7. One entry per CDR3 protein results from TCRdb running MiXCR on the RACE reads. The table includes 350,000 to 450,000 distinct CDR3 sequences, 4% to 6% detected once. This record comes from a study of human T cells and chemical hapten exposure. Time point given: pre-sensitization, week 0. Treatment described: therapeutic diphenylcyclopropenone sensitization with weekly scalp DPC. Regarding the study as a whole: Clustering by CDR3 similarity yielded significantly more large clusters from expanded TCRs than controls.

The chain has TRBV6-5 and TRBJ2-5; 10 bases map to TRBD2. The input for sequencing was whole blood, taken in connection with sensitization to the hapten diphenylcyclopropenone (DPC). The sequence derives from a woman aged 50 to 60 with alopecia areata. Some clones in this sample may be carry-over from other donors' samples. Written as DNA, the CDR3 is TGTGCCAGCAGTCTGTCCGGGACTAGCGTCCAAGAGACCCAGTACTTC. Translated, it gives CASSLSGTSVQETQYF.